This TCR beta chain derives from a study of T-cell memory formation after mild COVID-19. On the study more broadly: Clusters were largely donor specific.

In TCRdb, the 5' RACE reads were re-called with MiXCR into one record per CDR3 protein. The sample records about 400,000 distinct CDR3 sequences, around 22% being singletons. Study outcomes and limitations: Contracting clones from day 15 to 85 had balanced CD4/CD8; later expanders favoured CD4+. Shrinking CD4+ clones were chiefly CM and EM; CD8+ ones were chiefly EMRA. A subset of responding clones appeared in pre-infection memory, suggesting cross-reactive memory joined.

With respect to this clonotype: What it recognizes is unknown.

The J segment lost 2 bases and the V segment lost 8 bases, leaving 12 bases of the junction unmatched. This CDR3 is built from 15 residues. CDR1 is SGHVS, CDR2 FQNEAQ, per germline. The sequence came from an adult woman who had mild COVID-19 (a few samples of this study predate the infection). Cell type and time point are not known. The chain carries TRBV7-8 and TRBJ2-7; TRBD2 agrees at 7 bases. The sequenced material came from PBMCs or a T cell subset sorted from them (not recorded which). CDR3 sequence reads: CASAWNLADTYEQYF. The CDR3 DNA follows: TGTGCCAGCGCCTGGAACCTAGCGGATACCTACGAGCAGTACTTC. The whole variable domain, filled in from reference TRBV7-8 and TRBJ2-7, reads GAGVSQSPRYKVAKRGQDVALRCDPISGHVSLFWYQQALGQGPEFLTYFQNEAQLDKSGLPSDRFFAERPEGSVSTLKIQRTQQEDSAVYLCASAWNLADTYEQYFGPGTRLTVT.